Below are 29 T cell receptor beta chains sequenced from a single sample in a study of response to subunit inactivated influenza vaccine. TCRdb re-derived calls from the RT-PCR reads in MiXCR, one entry per CDR3 protein. Among around 320,000 distinct CDR3 sequences, roughly 22% were seen once, and the ten largest hold 10%. Source: PBMCs from blood, taken roughly 20 months after vaccination. The receptors were gathered from a man between 50 and 70 years old who received an inactivated influenza vaccine.

This chain connects TRBV10-2 to TRBJ1-1; maybe TRBD1 (6 bases). Germline CDR1 is WSHSY and CDR2 is SAAADI. The V end lost 0 bases, the J end lost 4 bases, and 12 bases lay between the germline ends. The CDR3 spans 15 residues. Here the CDR3 reads CASSESVGGPTEAFF. CDR3 nucleotides: TGCGCCAGCAGTGAGTCCGTAGGGGGGCCCACTGAAGCTTTCTTT.

This chain uses TRBV9 with TRBJ1-5; D might be TRBD1 (5 bases). CDR1 is SGDLS, CDR2 YYNGEE, per germline. This CDR3 spans 15 amino acids. V shed 1 base and J shed 0 bases, with 8 bases lying between them. This CDR3 reads CASSVWDDSNQPQHF. CDR3 bases: TGTGCCAGCAGCGTATGGGACGATAGCAATCAGCCCCAGCATTTT.

The sample holds a few counts of this clonotype. The chain combines TRBV2 with TRBJ2-1; 11 nucleotides line up with TRBD2. The germline CDR1 and CDR2 sequences are SNHLY and FYNNEI. With 6 bases clipped from V and 2 bases from J, the junction kept 3 bases outside the gene matches. The CDR3 contains 15 residues. CDR3 amino acids: CASRPGLAAYNEQFF. The CDR3 nucleotides are TGTGCCAGCAGGCCGGGACTAGCGGCCTACAATGAGCAGTTCTTC.

This clonotype was found a few times. J is TRBJ2-3 and V is TRBV12-3 or TRBV12-4; 10 bases fit TRBD2. V lost 9 bases, J lost 2 bases, and 5 bases stayed unmatched. The CDR3 has 14 residues. CDR3 DNA sequence: TGTGCCAGTTGGACTAGCGGCTTCACAGATACGCAGTATTTT. It encodes CASWTSGFTDTQYF.

This clonotype showed up just a few times. The rearrangement uses TRBV20-1 and TRBJ2-7; 10 bases line up with TRBD1. From germline, CDR1 is DFQATT and CDR2 SNEGSKA (reference sequence). Trimming removed 6 bases from V and 5 bases from J; junction bases left unmatched: 7. CDR3 length equals 13 residues. The chain's CDR3 is CSAQDRGGNEQYF. CDR3 nucleotides: TGCAGTGCCCAGGACAGGGGGGGGAACGAGCAGTACTTC.

This clonotype has more than one count but fewer than ten. CDR3 in DNA: TGCAGCGACCAAGGGGAACCTCCTAATCAGCCCCAGCATTTT. Translating it yields CSDQGEPPNQPQHF. This rearrangement joins TRBV29-1 to TRBJ1-5, with D possibly TRBD1 on 5 matching bases. Germline assignment: CDR1 SQVTM and CDR2 ANQGSEA. This CDR3 spans 14 amino acids. The ends were cut back, 7 bases at V and 4 bases at J, with 17 bases in the middle.

This clonotype was seen only once. This sequence joins TRBV5-1 and TRBJ1-2, with no clear D. Looked up from germline, CDR1 is SGHRS and CDR2 is YFSETQ. The germline V and J ends were trimmed by 4 bases and 6 bases, with 16 bases remaining between them. This CDR3 is 14 amino acids long. The CDR3 DNA follows: TGCGCCAGCAGCGTCGGGATTCAGCAAGATGGCTACACCTTC. Residues: CASSVGIQQDGYTF. The variable domain in full, completed from reference TRBV5-1 and TRBJ1-2, reads KAGVTQTPRYLIKTRGQQVTLSCSPISGHRSVSWYQQTPGQGLQFLFEYFSETQRNKGNFPGRFSGRQFSNSRSEMNVSTLELGDSALYLCASSVGIQQDGYTFGSGTRLTVV.

This chain's CDR3 is CAISEFKQGTGSGGYTF. The CDR3 nucleotides read TGTGCCATCAGTGAATTTAAACAGGGGACGGGTAGCGGCGGCTACACCTTC. The chain has TRBV10-3 and TRBJ1-2; 7 positions match TRBD1. Germline CDR1 ENHRY, CDR2 SYGVKD. This CDR3 spans 17 amino acids. The ends lost 3 bases at V and 8 bases at J; junction bases unmatched: 18.

The genes are TRBV5-1 and TRBJ2-1; TRBD2 might be the D (6 bases). V was cut by 4 bases and J by 3 bases, with 14 bases left in between. This CDR3 has 15 amino acids. Germline V gene data show CDR1 as SGHRS and CDR2 as YFSETQ. The CDR3, as DNA: TGCGCCAGCAGCGCGGGGAATTTCCTCTACAATGAGCAGTTCTTC. Amino acids: CASSAGNFLYNEQFF.

The rearrangement links TRBV4-3 to TRBJ2-2; D perhaps matches TRBD2 (6 bases). The length of the CDR3 is 17 residues. V lost 0 bases to trimming and J lost 7 bases, with 18 bases between them. Per the germline V gene, CDR1 is LGHNA and CDR2 is YSLEER. The CDR3 here is CASSQEFSGGRGGELFF. The CDR3 DNA reads TGCGCCAGCAGCCAAGAATTTAGCGGTGGACGGGGCGGGGAGCTGTTTTTT.

This clonotype was counted a few times. The J gene is TRBJ2-3, the V gene TRBV20-1; TRBD1 matches at 7 bases. CDR1 and CDR2 from the germline V gene are DFQATT and SNEGSKA (reference sequence). There are 14 residues in the CDR3. V trimming: 4 bases; J trimming: 3 bases; junction bases outside the gene matches: 7. The CDR3 sequence is CSATTGTRTDTQYF. For the CDR3, the DNA is TGCAGTGCTACGACAGGGACAAGAACAGATACGCAGTATTTT.

This clonotype was recorded a few times. V gene TRBV5-1 combines with J gene TRBJ2-3; D gene unclear. Trimming cost V 1 base and J 2 bases, with 5 bases left between them. This CDR3 region has 13 residues. Germline V gives CDR1 SGHRS, CDR2 YFSETQ. DNA for the CDR3: TGCGCCAGCAGCTTGCCGAACACAGATACGCAGTATTTT. Its protein is CASSLPNTDTQYF.

This clonotype turned up a few times. This sequence joins TRBV29-1 and TRBJ2-5, with 10 bases identical to TRBD2. CDR1 and CDR2 (germline): SQVTM, ANQGSEA. The CDR3 loop spans 14 amino acids. J gave up 4 bases and V 3 bases, and 5 bases lay outside the gene matches. Here the CDR3 DNA reads TGCAGCGTTGATAGAGCGGGAGGGCTAGAGACCCAGTACTTC. Its protein product is CSVDRAGGLETQYF.

The chain links TRBV5-4 to TRBJ2-1, with 10 bases fitting TRBD2. Trimming at V came to 2 bases and at J to 6 bases, leaving 8 bases not matched to a gene. The CDR3 covers 16 residues. Germline loops: CDR1 SGHNT, CDR2 YYREEE (reference sequence). CDR3 in amino acids: CASSFGAGGFGNEQFF. The CDR3 DNA sequence: TGTGCCAGCAGCTTTGGAGCGGGAGGGTTTGGCAATGAGCAGTTCTTC.

The chain couples TRBV4-3 to TRBJ2-1; a possible D gene is TRBD2 (5 bases). In germline, CDR1 is LGHNA, CDR2 YSLEER. The ends were cut back, 1 base at V and 3 bases at J, with 10 bases in the middle. The CDR3 is 15 residues long. In DNA, the CDR3 is TGCGCCAGCAGCCAAGCCCCGGGAAACTACAATGAGCAGTTCTTC. This gives the protein CASSQAPGNYNEQFF.

This clonotype has more than one count but fewer than ten. The chain couples TRBV23-1 to TRBJ2-3, with TRBD2 matching 7 bases. TRBV23-1 is an ORF; its function is uncertain. The CDR3 loop spans 17 amino acids. V shed 4 bases, J shed 2 bases, and the junction held 12 bases outside the gene matches. CDR3 loop: CASSLRLSGGSTDTQYF. The DNA for the CDR3 is TGCGCCAGCAGTCTCCGCCTCTCGGGGGGTTCCACAGATACGCAGTATTTT.

The V call is TRBV21-1, the J call TRBJ2-7; TRBD2 is the table's D call, not checked against the DNA. TRBV21-1 is marked as a pseudogene. The CDR3 loop spans 16 amino acids. The CDR3 DNA reads as TGTGCCAGCAGCGCGACCGGGGACTCGTATTGCCACGAGCAGTACTTC. Translating gives CASSATGDSYCHEQYF.

V is TRBV4-2 and J is TRBJ1-2; D is perhaps TRBD1 (5 bases). V was cut by 0 bases and J by 8 bases, with 16 bases left in between. This CDR3 has 15 amino acids. Germline-derived CDR1 and CDR2 are LGHNA and YNFKEQ. This CDR3 reads CASSQDSRGTEGYTF. CDR3 DNA sequence: TGTGCCAGCAGCCAAGATTCGAGGGGAACGGAGGGCTACACCTTC.

In the case of this clonotype: A junction end diverges from the germline sequence, so it may reflect a read error. The V gene is TRBV5-1, the J gene TRBJ1-1; possibly TRBD1 for D (5 bases). Germline V gives CDR1 SGHRS, CDR2 YFSETQ. The CDR3 spans 14 residues. CDR3: CASSLGESYTEALF. In DNA, the CDR3 is TGCGCCAGCAGCTTAGGGGAATCATACACTGAAGCTTTATTT.

The sample holds many counts of this clonotype. Here the CDR3 DNA reads TGTGCCAGCAGCCAATTCGAGGAGGGGCTCTCTGAAGCTTTCTTT. Translated, it gives CASSQFEEGLSEAFF. The gene calls are TRBV14 and TRBJ1-1, with a possible D match to TRBD1 (5 bases). The CDR3 covers 15 residues. Trimming removed 2 bases from V and 6 bases from J, with 16 bases in between. Germline CDR1 reads SGHDN; CDR2 reads FVKESK.

This chain connects TRBV12-3 or TRBV12-4 to TRBJ2-7, with 8 bases fitting TRBD1. V trimming: 1 base; J trimming: 3 bases; junction bases outside the gene matches: 8. The CDR3 is 16 residues long. In DNA form, the CDR3 reads TGTGCCAGCAGTTTAGGACCGGGACAGGCTAACTACGAGCAGTACTTC. It specifies CASSLGPGQANYEQYF.

This clonotype has a handful of counts. The genes are TRBV20-1 and TRBJ2-7, with no clear D. This CDR3 has 11 amino acids. Germline V gene data show CDR1 as DFQATT and CDR2 as SNEGSKA (reference sequence). V dropped 6 bases and J dropped 4 bases, with 10 bases sitting between them. The DNA of the CDR3 is TGCAGTGCGTTTAGCAAATACGAGCAGTACTTC. Residues: CSAFSKYEQYF.

There are a few counts of this clonotype. The genes are TRBV9 and TRBJ2-2; D tentatively reads TRBD1 or TRBD2 (6 bases each). CDR3 length: 16 amino acids. Per the germline V gene, CDR1 is SGDLS and CDR2 is YYNGEE. Trimming cost V 1 base and J 4 bases, with 14 bases left between them. DNA for the CDR3: TGTGCCAGCAGCGTAAGGGGGGCAGACCCCACCGGGGAGCTGTTTTTT. Translated: CASSVRGADPTGELFF.

CDR3 protein: CASSSRVLNEKLFF. The CDR3 DNA sequence: TGTGCCAGCAGCAGCCGGGTCCTTAATGAAAAACTGTTTTTT. This rearrangement joins TRBV7-2 to TRBJ1-4; no definite D call. Germline-derived CDR1 and CDR2 are SGHTA and FQGNSA. V dropped 5 bases and J dropped 4 bases, with 11 bases sitting between them. This CDR3 comprises 14 residues.

This clonotype was recorded a few times. The chain has TRBV20-1 and TRBJ1-4; possible D gene TRBD1, 6 bases. V was clipped by 2 bases and J by 8 bases, with 18 bases between them. CDR3 length: 15 residues. In germline, CDR1 is DFQATT, CDR2 SNEGSKA (reference sequence). The chain's CDR3 is CSARFWGLPLEKLFF. The CDR3 DNA is TGCAGTGCTAGATTTTGGGGGCTCCCCTTGGAAAAACTGTTTTTT.

This clonotype was counted many times. This rearrangement joins TRBV27 to TRBJ2-7, with a possible D match to TRBD2 (6 bases). The length of the CDR3 is 13 residues. The germline CDR1 and CDR2 sequences are MNHEY and SMNVEV (reference sequence). V was shortened by 8 bases and J by 4 bases, with 15 bases between the two germline ends. For the CDR3, the DNA is TGTGCCAGCCGGAGGGCAGGGTTATACGAGCAGTACTTC. Protein sequence: CASRRAGLYEQYF.

This clonotype was counted a few times. The rearrangement joins TRBV12-3 or TRBV12-4 to TRBJ2-3; 11 bases align to TRBD2. The CDR3 extends over 13 amino acids. The V and J ends lost 5 bases and 14 bases, in that order; junction bases with no gene match: 9. For the CDR3, the DNA is TGTGCCAGCAGTGACATAGCGGGAGGGCCTCGGTATTTT. Translation gives CASSDIAGGPRYF.

The chain employs TRBV12-3 or TRBV12-4 and TRBJ2-7; D is possibly TRBD1 (5 bases). V was clipped by 6 bases and J by 2 bases, with 8 bases between them. The CDR3 contains 12 residues. CDR3 sequence: CASSGRAYEQYF. The CDR3, as DNA: TGTGCCAGCAGCGGCAGGGCCTACGAGCAGTACTTC.

The chain joins TRBV30 to TRBJ1-1; D ambiguous. This CDR3 comprises 13 residues. The V end was cut by 0 bases, the J end by 7 bases, with 12 bases between. Germline V gives CDR1 GTSNPN, CDR2 SVGIG (reference sequence). This CDR3 reads CAWSVGVANEAFF. Written as DNA, the CDR3 is TGTGCCTGGAGTGTTGGCGTGGCAAATGAAGCTTTCTTT.